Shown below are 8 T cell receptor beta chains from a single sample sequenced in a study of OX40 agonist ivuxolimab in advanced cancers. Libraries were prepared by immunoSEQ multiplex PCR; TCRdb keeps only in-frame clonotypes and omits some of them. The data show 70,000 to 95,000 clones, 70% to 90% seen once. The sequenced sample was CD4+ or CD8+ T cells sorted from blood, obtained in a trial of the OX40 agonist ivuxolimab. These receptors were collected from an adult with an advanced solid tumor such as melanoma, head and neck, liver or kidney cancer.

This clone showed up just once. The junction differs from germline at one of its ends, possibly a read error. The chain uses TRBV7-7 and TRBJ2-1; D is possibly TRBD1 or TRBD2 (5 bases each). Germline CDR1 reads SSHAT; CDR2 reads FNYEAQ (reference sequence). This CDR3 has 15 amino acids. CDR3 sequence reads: CASSLVRGAYNEQFF. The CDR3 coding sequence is TGTGCTAGCAGCTTAGTTCGAGGGGCCTACAATGAGCAGTTCTTC.

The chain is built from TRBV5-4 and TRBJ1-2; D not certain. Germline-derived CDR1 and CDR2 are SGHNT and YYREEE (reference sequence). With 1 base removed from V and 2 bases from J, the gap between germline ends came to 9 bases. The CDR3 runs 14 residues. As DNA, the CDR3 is TGTGCCAGCAGCTTGCCTGGGGTCAACTATGGCTACACCTTC. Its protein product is CASSLPGVNYGYTF.

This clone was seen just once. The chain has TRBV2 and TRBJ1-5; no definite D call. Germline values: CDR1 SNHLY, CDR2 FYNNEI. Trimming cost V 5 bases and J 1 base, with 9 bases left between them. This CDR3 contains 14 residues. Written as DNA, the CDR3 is TGTGCCAGCAGTAGCAATTTAAGCAATCAGCCCCAGCATTTT. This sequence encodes CASSSNLSNQPQHF.

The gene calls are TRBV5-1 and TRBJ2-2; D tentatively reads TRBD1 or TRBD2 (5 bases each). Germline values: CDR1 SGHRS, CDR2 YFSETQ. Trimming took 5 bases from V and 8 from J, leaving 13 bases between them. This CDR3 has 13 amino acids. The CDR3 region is CASRGETVGELFF. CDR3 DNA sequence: TGCGCCAGCAGAGGGGAGACCGTTGGGGAGCTGTTTTTT.

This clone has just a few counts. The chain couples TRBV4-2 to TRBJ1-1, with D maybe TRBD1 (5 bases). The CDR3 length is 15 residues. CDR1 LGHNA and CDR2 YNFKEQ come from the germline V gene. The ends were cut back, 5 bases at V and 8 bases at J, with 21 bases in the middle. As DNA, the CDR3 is TGTGCCAGCAGCGGGGGTTCAGCCGCCCGACACGAAGCTTTCTTT. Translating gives CASSGGSAARHEAFF.

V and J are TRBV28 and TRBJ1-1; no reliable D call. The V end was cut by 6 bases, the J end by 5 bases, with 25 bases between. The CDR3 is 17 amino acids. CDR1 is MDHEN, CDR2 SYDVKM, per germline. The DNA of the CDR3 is TGTGCCAGCAGCCCAGGACGTCTCCAACCCAAAACGACTGAAGCTTTCTTT. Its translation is CASSPGRLQPKTTEAFF.

CDR3 amino acids: CAWGGGNTEAFF. The CDR3 coding sequence is TGTGCCTGGGGAGGGGGGAACACTGAAGCTTTCTTT. This rearrangement joins TRBV30 to TRBJ1-1, with a weak D call TRBD1 (6 bases). Looked up from germline, CDR1 is GTSNPN and CDR2 is SVGIG (reference sequence). CDR3 size: 12 residues. The germline V and J ends were trimmed by 5 bases and 1 base, with 8 bases remaining between them.

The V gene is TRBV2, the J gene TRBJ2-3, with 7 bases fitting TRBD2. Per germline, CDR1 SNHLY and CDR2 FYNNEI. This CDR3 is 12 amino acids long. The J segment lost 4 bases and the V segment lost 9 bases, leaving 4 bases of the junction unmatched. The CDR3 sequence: CASHGLADTQYF. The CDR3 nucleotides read TGTGCCAGTCATGGACTAGCAGATACGCAGTATTTT.